A selection of T cell receptor beta chains follows, all from one sample in a study of T cells in Graves' hyperthyroidism and ophthalmopathy. One entry per CDR3 protein, called by TCRdb with MiXCR from the multiplex PCR reads. The repertoire includes some 760,000 distinct CDR3 sequences, about 15% of them detected once, and 10% sits in the top ten. Sequencing input: blood. The receptor set was obtained from a woman aged 18-29 years with Graves' hyperthyroidism. Each CDR3 is given with its conserved first and last residue. The D gene is left open where the match is weak. Clone sizes are given selectively: once, few, many, or a class where the clone is expanded.

clone size,V gene,J gene,D gene,CDR3 protein,CDR3 DNA
few,TRBV19,TRBJ1-5,.,CASREGGYGNQPQHF,TGTGCCAGTAGGGAAGGAGGGTATGGCAATCAGCCCCAGCATTTT
.,TRBV20-1,TRBJ2-3,.,CSARDPEGQTSTDTQYF,TGCAGTGCTAGAGATCCGGAGGGACAAACTAGCACAGATACGCAGTATTTT
.,TRBV29-1,TRBJ1-2,TRBD1,CSVLPADRGRGYGYTF,TGCAGCGTGCTCCCGGCGGACAGGGGGCGAGGCTATGGCTACACCTTC
.,TRBV12-3/TRBV12-4,TRBJ1-2,TRBD1,CASSRAGTGAIYGYTF,TGTGCCAGCAGCAGAGCCGGGACAGGGGCTATCTATGGCTACACCTTC
.,TRBV7-9,TRBJ2-5,.,CVSMGDTWTQYF,TGTGTCAGCATGGGGGACACCTGGACCCAGTACTTC
many,TRBV12-3/TRBV12-4,TRBJ2-7,TRBD2,CASSSSQGTSGAYEQYF,TGTGCCAGCAGTTCCTCGCAGGGGACTAGCGGGGCCTACGAGCAGTACTTC
many,TRBV7-9,TRBJ2-7,.,CASSSASFISYEQYF,TGTGCCAGCAGCTCCGCTAGCTTCATCTCCTACGAGCAGTACTTC
few,TRBV11-2,TRBJ2-7,TRBD2,CASRKPGLAVYEQYF,TGTGCCAGCAGAAAACCGGGACTAGCGGTCTACGAGCAGTACTTC
.,TRBV29-1,TRBJ2-1,.,CSVPTGIRFHEQFF,TGCAGCGTCCCAACAGGGATACGTTTCCATGAGCAGTTCTTC
many,TRBV15,TRBJ1-2,.,CATSRKKGVSYGYTF,TGTGCCACCAGCAGGAAAAAGGGGGTGTCCTATGGCTACACCTTC
.,TRBV5-1,TRBJ1-5,.,CASSTEGLQPQHF,TGCGCCAGCAGCACCGAGGGCCTTCAGCCCCAGCATTTT
.,TRBV10-3,TRBJ1-5,TRBD1,CAISRDRDSNQPQHF,TGTGCCATCTCACGGGACAGGGATAGCAATCAGCCCCAGCATTTT
.,TRBV20-1,TRBJ2-5,.,CSADMETQYF,TGCAGTGCTGATATGGAGACCCAGTACTTC
.,TRBV19,TRBJ2-5,.,CASSMRSLGGETQYF,TGTGCCAGTAGTATGCGGTCCTTGGGGGGAGAGACCCAGTACTTC
.,TRBV6-2/TRBV6-3,TRBJ2-3,.,CASSDSRTTSTDTQYF,TGTGCCAGCAGTGACTCAAGGACCACAAGCACAGATACGCAGTATTTT
many,TRBV3-1,TRBJ1-5,TRBD1,CASSATGYQPQHF,TGTGCCAGCAGCGCGACAGGGTATCAGCCCCAGCATTTT